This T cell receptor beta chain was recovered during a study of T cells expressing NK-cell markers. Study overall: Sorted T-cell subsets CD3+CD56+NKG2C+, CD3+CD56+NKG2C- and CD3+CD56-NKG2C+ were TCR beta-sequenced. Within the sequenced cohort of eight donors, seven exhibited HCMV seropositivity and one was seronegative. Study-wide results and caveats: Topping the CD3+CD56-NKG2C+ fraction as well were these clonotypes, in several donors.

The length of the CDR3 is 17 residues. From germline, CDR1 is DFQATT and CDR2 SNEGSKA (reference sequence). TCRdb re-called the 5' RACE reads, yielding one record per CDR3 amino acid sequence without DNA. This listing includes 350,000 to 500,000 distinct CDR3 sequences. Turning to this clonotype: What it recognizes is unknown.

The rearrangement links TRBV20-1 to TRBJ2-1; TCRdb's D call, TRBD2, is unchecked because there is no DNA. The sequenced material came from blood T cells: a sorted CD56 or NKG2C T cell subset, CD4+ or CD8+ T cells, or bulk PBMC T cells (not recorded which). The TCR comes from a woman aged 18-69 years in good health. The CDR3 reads CSARDPSGRALVNEQFF.